This TCR beta chain was profiled in a study of T-cell memory formation after mild COVID-19. Overall study: Each donor largely had its own TCR clusters.

J gave up 8 bases and V 3 bases, and 10 bases lay outside the gene matches. The CDR3 loop spans 16 amino acids. Germline V CDR1 and CDR2: SGHRS, YFSETQ. TCRdb passed the 5' RACE reads through MiXCR, listing each CDR3 protein once. The top ten clones hold about 28% of a sample with about 82,000 distinct CDR3 sequences, 10% to 15% of them seen once. The receptor's source is an adult woman who had mild COVID-19 (a few samples of this study predate the infection). Cell type and time point are not known. This rearrangement joins TRBV5-1 to TRBJ2-1, with 11 bases that match TRBD2. Sequencing used PBMCs or a T cell subset sorted from them (not recorded which). CDR3 amino acids: CASSSALAGGVDEQFF. In DNA form, the CDR3 reads TGCGCCAGCAGCTCAGCCCTAGCGGGGGGAGTCGATGAGCAGTTCTTC.